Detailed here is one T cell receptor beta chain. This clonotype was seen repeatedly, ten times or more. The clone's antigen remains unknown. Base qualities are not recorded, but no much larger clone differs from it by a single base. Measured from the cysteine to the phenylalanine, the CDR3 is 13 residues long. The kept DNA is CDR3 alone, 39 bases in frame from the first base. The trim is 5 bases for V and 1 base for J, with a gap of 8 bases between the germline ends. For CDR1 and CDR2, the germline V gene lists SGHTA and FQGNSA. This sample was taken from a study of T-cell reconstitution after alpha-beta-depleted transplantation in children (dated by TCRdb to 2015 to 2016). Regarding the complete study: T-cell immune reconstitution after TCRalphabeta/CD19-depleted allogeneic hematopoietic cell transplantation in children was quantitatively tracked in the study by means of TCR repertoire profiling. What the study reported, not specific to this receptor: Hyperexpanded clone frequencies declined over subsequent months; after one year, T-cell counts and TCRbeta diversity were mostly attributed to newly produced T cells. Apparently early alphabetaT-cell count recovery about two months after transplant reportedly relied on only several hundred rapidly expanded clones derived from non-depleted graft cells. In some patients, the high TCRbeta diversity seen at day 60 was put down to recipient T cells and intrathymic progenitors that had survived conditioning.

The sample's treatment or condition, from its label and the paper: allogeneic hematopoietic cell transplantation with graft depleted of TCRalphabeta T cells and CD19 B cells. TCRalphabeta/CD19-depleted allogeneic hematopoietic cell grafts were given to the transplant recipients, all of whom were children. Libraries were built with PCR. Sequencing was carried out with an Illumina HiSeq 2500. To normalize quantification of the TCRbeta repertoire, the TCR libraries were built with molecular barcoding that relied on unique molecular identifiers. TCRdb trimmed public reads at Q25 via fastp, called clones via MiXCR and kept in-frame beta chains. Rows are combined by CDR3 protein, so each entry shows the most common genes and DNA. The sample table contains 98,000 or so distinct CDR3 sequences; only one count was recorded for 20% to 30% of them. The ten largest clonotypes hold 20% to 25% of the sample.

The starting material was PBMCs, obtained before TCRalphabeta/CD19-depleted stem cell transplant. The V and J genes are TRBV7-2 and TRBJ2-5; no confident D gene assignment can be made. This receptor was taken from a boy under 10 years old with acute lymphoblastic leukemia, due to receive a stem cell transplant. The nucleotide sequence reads TGTGCCAGCAGCACTCGGACCCAAGAGACCCAGTACTTC. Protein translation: CASSTRTQETQYF.